This T cell receptor beta chain was found in a study of beta chain features in type 1 diabetes. Regarding the study as a whole: Type 1 diabetes patients had moderately but significantly shorter TCRB CDR3s in all four CD4+ subsets.

This clone showed up just once. Its matching antigen is unknown. V was cut by 2 bases and J by 2 bases, with 4 bases left in between. Germline lookup yields CDR1 KGHSH and CDR2 LQKENI. This CDR3 contains 14 residues. Sequenced material consisted of expressed TCRB transcripts (all of the isolated RNA was reverse transcribed). Using immunoSEQ multiplex PCR, the repertoire was profiled, and TCRdb retains in-frame clones only, with some absent. The sample lists about 25,000 clones, 68% occurring once. Specimen: stem cell memory CD4+ T cells from blood. This chain joins TRBV18 and TRBJ2-6; D is ambiguous. This TCR was sampled from a woman aged 40 to 50 with type 1 diabetes. CDR3 in amino acids: CASSPETGANVLTF. CDR3 in DNA: TGTGCCAGCTCACCAGAGACTGGGGCCAACGTCCTGACTTTC.